A selection of T cell receptor beta chains follows, all from one sample in a study of OX40 agonist ivuxolimab in advanced cancers. Profiling relied on immunoSEQ multiplex PCR, and the TCRdb table lists in-frame clones only, not all of them. Among tens of thousands of clones listed, about 89% were seen once. Sequencing was performed on CD4+ or CD8+ T cells sorted from blood, taken in a trial of the OX40 agonist ivuxolimab. These TCRs come from an adult with an advanced solid tumor such as melanoma, head and neck, liver or kidney cancer. Both conserved end residues are part of each CDR3. Each record gives: V gene, D gene, clone size, J gene, CDR3 DNA, CDR3 protein. The D gene is left open where the match is weak. Rows give clone size only sometimes, using once, few, many, or a class for an expanded clone.

>TRBV27|.|.|TRBJ1-2
TGTGCCAGCAGCCAAGTCGCCACCTATGGCTACACCTTC
CASSQVATYGYTF
>TRBV28|.|.|TRBJ1-5
TGTGCCAGCAGTTTGGTGGTCAAGCCCAATCAGCCCCAGCATTTT
CASSLVVKPNQPQHF
>TRBV11-2|.|.|TRBJ2-1
TGTGCCAGCAGCTTAGGGGTAGGGGTAGAGAATGAGCAGTTCTTC
CASSLGVGVENEQFF
>TRBV28|TRBD1|.|TRBJ1-1
TGTGCCAGCAGTTTTAGGTTAGGACAGGGGGACGACACTGAAGCTTTCTTT
CASSFRLGQGDDTEAFF
>TRBV19|.|once|TRBJ2-7
TGTGCCAGTAGTATTGGCGGGATGATTGAGCAGTACTTC
CASSIGGMIEQYF
>TRBV7-6|.|few|TRBJ2-5
TGTGCCAGCAGCCAAGGACGGACCAAAGAGACCCAGTACTTC
CASSQGRTKETQYF
>TRBV11-1|.|.|TRBJ1-1
TGTGCCAGCAGCTTAGGGCCAGGGAACACTGAAGCTTTCTTT
CASSLGPGNTEAFF
>TRBV7-9|TRBD2|.|TRBJ2-1
TGTGCCAGCAGCTTAGGTCTAGCGGGAGGAGCGGATGAGCAGTTCTTC
CASSLGLAGGADEQFF
>TRBV6-5|.|.|TRBJ2-3
TGTGCCAGCAGTGCAGACAGACCAACCACAGATACGCAGTATTTT
CASSADRPTTDTQYF
>TRBV28|TRBD1|.|TRBJ2-7
TGTGCCAGCAGTCTAGACAGGGGACTGCGCGAGCAGTACTTC
CASSLDRGLREQYF
>TRBV7-9|.|once|TRBJ1-2
TGTGCCAGCAGCTTATATCTATTGGCCGAGGGCGTGGGGTCCGGCTACACCTTC
CASSLYLLAEGVGSGYTF
>TRBV5-1|TRBD2|.|TRBJ2-1
TGCGCCAGCAGCTTGGACGGGACTAGCGGGAGAGGTAATGAGCAGTTCTTC
CASSLDGTSGRGNEQFF
>TRBV18|TRBD2|.|TRBJ2-7
TGTGCCAGCTCACCAGGCCTAGCGGGAGTCTACGAGCAGTACTTC
CASSPGLAGVYEQYF
>TRBV7-9|.|.|TRBJ1-1
TGTGCCAGCAGCAAACAGGGACGGAGGACTGAAGCTTTCTTT
CASSKQGRRTEAFF
>TRBV30|TRBD2|.|TRBJ2-3
TGTGCCTGGAGTCTCGGACTAGCGGGACGCACAGATACGCAGTATTTT
CAWSLGLAGRTDTQYF
>TRBV2|.|.|TRBJ1-3
TGTGCCAGCAGGGGGACCCCCCACTCTGGAAACACCATATATTTT
CASRGTPHSGNTIYF
>TRBV7-2|.|.|TRBJ2-7
TGTGCCAGCAGCTTTGACTACGAGCAGTACTTC
CASSFDYEQYF
>TRBV18|.|.|TRBJ2-1
TGTGCCAGCTCACCACGCGGGCACCTCTCCTACAATGAGCAGTTCTTC
CASSPRGHLSYNEQFF
>TRBV6-1|TRBD2|once|TRBJ2-1
TGTGCCAGCAGTGGCCTAGCGGGAGGTCGGGGTCCGAAGTTCTTC
CASSGLAGGRGPKFF
>TRBV28|TRBD2|.|TRBJ2-1
TGTGCCAGCAGCCCGACTAGCGGGAGACCGAATGAGCAGTTCTTC
CASSPTSGRPNEQFF
>TRBV11-1|TRBD2|.|TRBJ2-1
TGTGCCAGCAGCCTTAGCGGGAGAGGGGGCCCCATTGAGCAGTTCTTC
CASSLSGRGGPIEQFF
>TRBV19|TRBD2|.|TRBJ2-1
TGTGCCAGTTCGACTAGCGGGAGGGGGCGTTCAATGAAGCAGTTCTTC
CASSTSGRGRSMKQFF
>TRBV18|.|.|TRBJ1-5
TGTGCCAGCTCACCACTTTTCACCGGCAATCAGCCCCAGCATTTT
CASSPLFTGNQPQHF
>TRBV30|.|.|TRBJ1-4
TGTGCCTGTCCGGGCCGTCTTGCAACTAATGAAAAACTGTTTTTT
CACPGRLATNEKLFF
>TRBV25-1|.|.|TRBJ1-1
TGTGCCAGCAGTGAATGGGGAAGGGAGCACATGAACACTGAAGCTTTCTTT
CASSEWGREHMNTEAFF
>TRBV10-3|TRBD1|.|TRBJ1-4
TGTGCCATCAGTGACACGACAGGGGCAACTAATGAAAAACTGTTTTTT
CAISDTTGATNEKLFF
>TRBV7-9|TRBD1|.|TRBJ2-7
TGTGCCAGCAGCTTAGAGATACAGGGGGCCGGGTCCTACGAGCAGTACTTC
CASSLEIQGAGSYEQYF
>TRBV19|.|.|TRBJ2-1
TGTGCCAGTATCGGGCTTTCCGACTACAATGAGCAGTTCTTC
CASIGLSDYNEQFF
>TRBV6-6|.|.|TRBJ1-2
TGTGCCAGCAAGGAGACAGCTCGCTCTGGCTACACCTTC
CASKETARSGYTF
>TRBV29-1|.|.|TRBJ2-7
TGCAGCGTTGTTATTCGGGCCTGGGGGGGACAGAGATCCTACGAGCAGTACTTC
CSVVIRAWGGQRSYEQYF
>TRBV6-4|TRBD2|once|TRBJ2-1
TGTGCCAGTTCGGGACTAGCGGGTTACAATGAGCAGTTCTTC
CASSGLAGYNEQFF
>TRBV28|.|.|TRBJ2-2
TGTGCCAGCAGTTCTCCCCTGTCCGGGGAGCTGTTTTTT
CASSSPLSGELFF
>TRBV15|TRBD1|.|TRBJ2-4
TGTGCCACCAGCAGACTAACGGGACAGACCCGAGCCAAAAACATTCAGTACTTC
CATSRLTGQTRAKNIQYF
>TRBV7-8|.|.|TRBJ1-5
TGTGCCAGCAGCAAACGGGACCACAGCAGCAATCAGCCCCAGCATTTT
CASSKRDHSSNQPQHF
>TRBV10-3|.|.|TRBJ2-7
TGTGCCATTAGGACCCCACCCCCAACCTACGAGCAGTACTTC
CAIRTPPPTYEQYF
>TRBV4-1|TRBD1|.|TRBJ2-7
TGCGCCAGCAGCTTAGGACAGGGACCTTCCTACGAGCAGTACTTC
CASSLGQGPSYEQYF
>TRBV28|.|.|TRBJ1-4
TGTGCCAGCAGTTTAGGGGGCGCGGGACTACTTGGATTT
CASSLGGAGLLGF
>TRBV2|TRBD1|few|TRBJ2-7
TGTGCCAGCCGAGTCAGGGGGCAGGACGAGCAGTACTTC
CASRVRGQDEQYF
>TRBV11-3|.|.|TRBJ2-5
TGTGCCAGCAGCTTTCGGGGGTGGGAAGAGACCCAGTACTTC
CASSFRGWEETQYF
>TRBV28|TRBD1|once|TRBJ2-3
TGTGCCAGCAGTCATCCACGGGGACAGGGAACAGATACGCAGTATTTT
CASSHPRGQGTDTQYF
>TRBV18|.|.|TRBJ1-2
TGTGCCAGCTCACCGACAGGTCCCTATGGCTACACCTTC
CASSPTGPYGYTF